What follows describes a single TCR beta chain. Germline CDR1 reads MNHEY; CDR2 reads SVGEGT. J gave up 6 bases and V 2 bases, and 7 bases lay outside the gene matches. The CDR3 spans 14 residues. This sample was included in a study of blood T cell repertoires in COVID-19. Profiling relied on immunoSEQ multiplex PCR, and the TCRdb table lists in-frame clones only, not all of them. The sample has approximately 220,000 clones; roughly 84% are singletons. Sequencing was carried out using peripheral blood. The V gene is TRBV6-2 or TRBV6-3, the J gene TRBJ2-7; the match to TRBD2 covers 7 bases. The sequence came from a man aged 35 to 55 with acute or convalescent COVID-19. CDR3 DNA sequence: TGTGCCAGCAGTTACGCGGGAGTGCGGTCCGAGCAGTACTTC. Translated: CASSYAGVRSEQYF.